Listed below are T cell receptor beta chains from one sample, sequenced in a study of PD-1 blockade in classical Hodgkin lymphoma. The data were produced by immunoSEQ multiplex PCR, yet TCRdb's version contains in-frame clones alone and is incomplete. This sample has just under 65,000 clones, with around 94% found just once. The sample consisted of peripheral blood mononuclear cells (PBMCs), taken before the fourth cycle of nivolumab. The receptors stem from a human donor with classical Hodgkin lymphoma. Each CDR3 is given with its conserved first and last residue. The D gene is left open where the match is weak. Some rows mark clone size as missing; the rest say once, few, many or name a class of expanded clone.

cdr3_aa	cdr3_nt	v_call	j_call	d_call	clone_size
CASSLGTGNSPLHF	TGCGCCAGCAGCTTGGGGACAGGCAATTCACCCCTCCACTTT	TRBV4-1	TRBJ1-6	TRBD1	NA
CASNQPGSGEYEQYF	TGTGCCAGCAATCAGCCCGGGTCAGGGGAGTACGAGCAGTACTTC	TRBV28	TRBJ2-7	NA	NA
CASSSTSGAKRELFF	TGTGCCAGCAGCTCGACTAGCGGCGCTAAAAGGGAGCTGTTTTTT	TRBV7-6	TRBJ2-2	TRBD2	once
CASSQVPRGITDTQYF	TGCGCCAGCAGCCAAGTTCCAAGGGGGATCACAGATACGCAGTATTTT	TRBV4-1	TRBJ2-3	NA	NA
CASSPGQENNEQFF	TGTGCCAGCTCACCTGGACAGGAGAACAATGAGCAGTTCTTC	TRBV18	TRBJ2-1	TRBD1	NA
CASSAGLAGGPVEQYF	TGTGCCAGCAGCGCGGGACTAGCGGGAGGGCCGGTCGAGCAGTACTTC	TRBV7-9	TRBJ2-7	TRBD2	NA
CASSLEGHDTDTQYF	TGCGCCAGCAGCTTGGAGGGACATGACACAGATACGCAGTATTTT	TRBV5-1	TRBJ2-3	NA	NA
CASSLNDQLNTGELFF	TGTGCCAGCAGCTTGAACGACCAACTTAACACCGGGGAGCTGTTTTTT	TRBV5-4	TRBJ2-2	NA	NA
CASARSGSVDEKLFF	TGTGCCAGCGCCCGATCTGGGTCGGTCGATGAAAAACTGTTTTTT	TRBV6-4	TRBJ1-4	NA	once
CASRTYTGLGTYEQYF	TGTGCCAGCAGAACCTATACAGGGTTAGGAACCTACGAGCAGTACTTC	TRBV27	TRBJ2-7	NA	NA
CATSRDRVGDEQFF	TGTGCCACCAGCAGAGATCGGGTTGGCGATGAGCAGTTCTTC	TRBV15	TRBJ2-1	NA	NA
CASSGGNEQFF	TGTGCCAGCAGCGGGGGGAATGAGCAGTTCTTC	TRBV7-3	TRBJ2-1	NA	NA
CASGTRPRDRGPEYF	TGTGCCAGCGGGACCCGCCCCCGGGACAGGGGCCCCGAGTACTTC	TRBV2	TRBJ2-5	TRBD1	NA
CASSPLGGDTEAFF	TGTGCCAGCAGCCCCTTGGGCGGTGACACTGAAGCTTTCTTT	TRBV27	TRBJ1-1	NA	NA
CASSRGTGSRKPQHF	TGTGCCAGCAGCCGTGGGACAGGGAGCAGGAAGCCCCAGCATTTT	TRBV28	TRBJ1-5	TRBD1	once
CASSLAWDSSYEQYF	TGTGCCAGCAGCTTAGCGTGGGACAGCTCCTACGAGCAGTACTTC	TRBV11-2	TRBJ2-7	TRBD1	NA
CSVGPDTQYF	TGCAGCGTTGGCCCAGATACGCAGTATTTT	TRBV29-1	TRBJ2-3	NA	NA